This passage covers 25 T cell receptor beta chains from one sample sequenced in a study of T cells after yellow fever vaccination. TCRdb re-called the 5' RACE reads with MiXCR, one entry per CDR3 protein. The sample lists about 340,000 distinct CDR3 sequences; almost 4% were seen once. Source: PBMCs, taken 5 days after the yellow fever booster vaccination. These receptors came from a man between 18 and 35 years old who received the YFV17D yellow fever vaccine.

The rearrangement links TRBV20-1 to TRBJ2-7, with 7 nucleotides matching TRBD2. The CDR3 spans 17 residues. Germline CDR1 DFQATT, CDR2 SNEGSKA (reference sequence). V dropped 1 base and J dropped 2; count of bases not matched to a gene: 14. CDR3: CSARGYRATSVPYEQYF. In nucleotides, the CDR3 is TGCAGTGCTAGAGGCTACCGGGCAACTAGCGTCCCCTACGAGCAGTACTTC.

The genes are TRBV20-1 and TRBJ2-5; 8 bases agree with TRBD1. With V trimmed by 4 bases and J by 0 bases, 7 bases remained unmatched. This CDR3 comprises 15 residues. Germline values: CDR1 DFQATT, CDR2 SNEGSKA (reference sequence). Written as DNA, the CDR3 is TGCAGTGCTAATTCCGGGACAGGAAACCAAGAGACCCAGTACTTC. It specifies CSANSGTGNQETQYF.

A few counts support this clonotype. The V gene is TRBV20-1, the J gene TRBJ2-7, with D maybe TRBD2 (5 bases). The germline V gene encodes CDR1 DFQATT and CDR2 SNEGSKA (reference sequence). The V end was cut by 3 bases, the J end by 5 bases, with 11 bases between. The CDR3 covers 12 residues. This CDR3 is CSARGSGNEQYF. The CDR3 nucleotides read TGCAGTGCTAGGGGGTCCGGGAACGAGCAGTACTTC.

This sequence joins TRBV29-1 and TRBJ2-7, with 8 positions matching TRBD1. Germline assignment: CDR1 SQVTM and CDR2 ANQGSEA. Trimming removed 3 bases from V and 6 bases from J; junction bases left unmatched: 4. CDR3 length: 12 residues. In DNA form, the CDR3 reads TGCAGCGTTGAGGACAGGGTAGGCGAGCAGTACGTC. As protein: CSVEDRVGEQYV.

CDR3 region: CSVAAGGYQETQYF. In nucleotides, the CDR3 is TGCAGCGTTGCCGCGGGGGGCTACCAAGAGACCCAGTACTTC. The chain carries TRBV29-1 and TRBJ2-5; 8 nucleotides agree with TRBD2. Germline-derived CDR1 and CDR2 are SQVTM and ANQGSEA. This CDR3 contains 14 residues. Trimming removed 4 bases from V and 0 bases from J; junction bases left unmatched: 4.

V usage is TRBV20-1 and J usage is TRBJ1-6, with D hard to call. Germline V lookup: CDR1 DFQATT, CDR2 SNEGSKA (reference sequence). The CDR3 is 14 amino acids. V was clipped by 1 base and J by 10 bases, with 14 bases between them. CDR3 in amino acids: CSARVTSGGSPLHF. CDR3 DNA: TGCAGTGCTAGAGTCACGTCGGGAGGCTCACCCCTCCACTTT.

This clonotype was counted at least ten times. V and J are TRBV4-3 and TRBJ2-3; D not certain. Trimming removed 8 bases at V and 6 bases at J, with 21 bases between. The CDR3 is 15 residues long. CDR1 is LGHNA, CDR2 YSLEER, per germline. In DNA, the CDR3 is TGCGCCAGCGGGGTAGACCTGGATTCGATTGATACGCAGTATTTT. Translated: CASGVDLDSIDTQYF.

The chain is built from TRBV12-3 or TRBV12-4 and TRBJ2-2; D uncertain. V was trimmed by 5 bases and J by 8 bases, leaving 9 bases between them. CDR3 length: 12 residues. The CDR3 nucleotides read TGTGCCAGCAGTACCACAGAAGGGGAGCTGTTTTTT. Translated, it gives CASSTTEGELFF.

The chain has TRBV29-1 and TRBJ2-4; perhaps TRBD1 as D (6 bases). Trimming left V 3 bases short and J 8 bases short, with 17 bases between. CDR1 SQVTM and CDR2 ANQGSEA come from the germline V gene. The CDR3 has 14 amino acids. CDR3 coding DNA: TGCAGCGTTGAGGCTTGGGGGCCTGGGGACATTCAGTACTTC. Translating gives CSVEAWGPGDIQYF.

This clonotype was seen at least ten times. This chain uses TRBV7-2 with TRBJ2-3; 8 bases are shared with TRBD2. The CDR3 totals 14 residues. From germline, CDR1 is SGHTA and CDR2 FQGNSA. V dropped 1 base and J dropped 5; count of bases not matched to a gene: 2. The CDR3 nucleotides are TGTGCCAGCAGCTTAGAGCTAGCGGGAGATACGCAGTATTTT. Residues: CASSLELAGDTQYF.

This clonotype was recorded at least ten times. V usage is TRBV7-3 and J usage is TRBJ1-5; D not resolved. V lost 0 bases, J lost 0 bases, and 6 bases lay in between. The V gene's germline CDR1 is SGHTA and CDR2 FQGTGA. This CDR3 spans 15 amino acids. The CDR3 DNA reads TGTGCCAGCAGCTTAACAGGAGATAGCAATCAGCCCCAGCATTTT. This encodes CASSLTGDSNQPQHF.

The chain carries TRBV14 and TRBJ2-7, with D perhaps given as TRBD1 or TRBD2 (6 bases each). CDR3 length: 14 residues. Per germline, CDR1 SGHDN and CDR2 FVKESK. Trimming shortened V by 8 bases and J by 2 bases, and 16 bases separated the two germline ends. DNA of the CDR3: TGTGCCAGCGTTCCACGGGGGCGAACCTACGAGCAGTACGTC. Its translation is CASVPRGRTYEQYV.

This chain links TRBV5-1 with TRBJ2-5, with TRBD1 matching 10 bases. CDR3 length equals 16 residues. Germline V gene data show CDR1 as SGHRS and CDR2 as YFSETQ. The V gene end was trimmed by 6 bases and the J gene end by 5 bases; junction bases not matched to a gene: 13. DNA for the CDR3: TGCGCCAGCATCCTGGGGACAGGGGTCCGATGGGAGACCCAGTACTTC. Translated, it gives CASILGTGVRWETQYF.

In its sample, this clonotype was seen many times. The DNA of the CDR3 is TGTGCCAGCAGCTTACTAGGACTAGCGGGGGCCGCGGTCACAGATACGCAGTATTTT. This sequence encodes CASSLLGLAGAAVTDTQYF. The chain links TRBV7-2 to TRBJ2-3; 13 bases fit TRBD2. CDR3 length: 19 residues. J lost 2 bases, V lost 2 bases, and 10 bases had no gene match. The germline CDR1 and CDR2 sequences are SGHTA and FQGNSA.

This rearrangement joins TRBV5-6 to TRBJ1-3; 7 bases match TRBD1. CDR3 size: 15 residues. Losses at the gene ends were 7 bases for V and 0 bases for J; bases not matched to a gene: 7. Germline CDR1 reads SGHDT; CDR2 reads YYEEEE. The CDR3 spells CASRSRDSSGNTIYF. The DNA for the CDR3 is TGTGCCAGCCGGAGTCGGGACAGCTCTGGAAACACCATATATTTT.

In its sample, this clonotype was seen a few times. This chain uses TRBV7-9 with TRBJ1-4; D ambiguous. V was shortened by 4 bases and J by 8 bases, with 14 bases between the two germline ends. This CDR3 comprises 14 residues. CDR1 and CDR2 (germline): SEHNR, FQNEAQ (reference sequence). In DNA form, the CDR3 reads TGTGCCAGCAGCTCGTGGGGTGGTCGGGAAAAACTGTTTTTT. This sequence encodes CASSSWGGREKLFF. The variable domain in full, completed from reference TRBV7-9 and TRBJ1-4, reads DTGVSQNPRHKITKRGQNVTFRCDPISEHNRLYWYRQTLGQGPEFLTYFQNEAQLEKSRLLSDRFSAERPKGSFSTLEIQRTEQGDSAMYLCASSSWGGREKLFFGSGTQLSVL.

The chain is built from TRBV7-8 and TRBJ1-2; D remains unclear. Per the germline V gene, CDR1 is SGHVS and CDR2 is FQNEAQ. With 5 bases removed from V and 0 bases from J, the gap between germline ends came to 13 bases. The CDR3 has 15 residues. The CDR3 DNA reads TGTGCCAGCAGCCGAGCCCCAGGTTCTAACTATGGCTACACCTTC. This translates into CASSRAPGSNYGYTF.

This clonotype was detected a few times. The chain uses TRBV7-2 and TRBJ1-2; D perhaps matches TRBD1 (6 bases). Trimming cost V 5 bases and J 8 bases, with 15 bases left between them. The CDR3 covers 13 residues. Germline CDR1 reads SGHTA; CDR2 reads FQGNSA. CDR3 DNA: TGTGCCAGCAGCCGGAGGGGGGGATGGGGCTACACCTTC. It codes for CASSRRGGWGYTF.

This clonotype was seen more than once but under ten times. V is TRBV27 and J is TRBJ2-7; D gene ambiguous. V shed 6 bases and J shed 6 bases, with 12 bases lying between them. The CDR3 sequence is 12 residues long. Germline CDR1 MNHEY, CDR2 SMNVEV (reference sequence). The CDR3, as DNA: TGTGCCAGCAGCCATCCGGGCGCCGAGCAGTACTTC. It is translated as CASSHPGAEQYF.

This clonotype was counted only a few times. J is TRBJ1-2 and V is TRBV28; TRBD1 matches 11 bases. In germline, CDR1 is MDHEN, CDR2 SYDVKM. The CDR3 loop spans 15 amino acids. J lost 3 bases, V lost 5 bases, and 5 bases had no gene match. This chain's CDR3 is CASSGQGAQDYGYTF. DNA for the CDR3: TGTGCCAGCAGTGGACAGGGGGCTCAGGACTATGGCTACACCTTC.

The chain combines TRBV6-1 with TRBJ1-5; the D is unclear. Germline V lookup: CDR1 MNHNS, CDR2 SASEGT. V was cut by 3 bases and J by 3 bases, with 3 bases left in between. This CDR3 has 12 amino acids. CDR3 nucleotide sequence: TGTGCCAGCAGTGATTACAATCAGCCCCAGCATTTT. Translation: CASSDYNQPQHF.

This clonotype was picked up many times. The chain uses TRBV7-8 and TRBJ2-2; TRBD1 matches at 7 bases. CDR1 SGHVS and CDR2 FQNEAQ come from the germline V gene. The CDR3 is 17 residues long. With V trimmed by 5 bases and J by 5 bases, 14 bases remained unmatched. The CDR3 DNA sequence: TGTGCCAGCAGCCCCCAGCGGCCAGGGGGAAAGACCGGGGAGCTGTTTTTT. Encoded protein: CASSPQRPGGKTGELFF.

This clonotype was detected only a few times. J is TRBJ1-5 and V is TRBV6-5; 7 bases are a match to TRBD1. The length of the CDR3 is 15 residues. After removal of 4 bases from V and 3 bases from J, the junction contained 6 bases not matched to a gene. CDR1 is MNHEY, CDR2 SVGAGI, per germline. CDR3: CASSSYRGDNQPQHF. The CDR3 DNA follows: TGTGCCAGCAGTTCCTACAGGGGAGACAATCAGCCCCAGCATTTT.

The chain joins TRBV7-9 to TRBJ1-1, with D maybe TRBD1 (5 bases). Trimming left V 5 bases short and J 2 bases short, with 12 bases between. The CDR3 length is 14 residues. Germline CDR1 SEHNR, CDR2 FQNEAQ (reference sequence). CDR3 in DNA: TGTGCCAGCAGCCTGGCCGGGGCCAACACTGAAGCTTTCTTT. Residues: CASSLAGANTEAFF.

This sequence joins TRBV11-2 and TRBJ2-7; a possible D gene is TRBD1 (6 bases). Trimming stripped 5 bases from V and 4 bases from J, with 18 bases between. The germline V gene encodes CDR1 SGHAT and CDR2 FQNNGV. CDR3 size: 15 residues. The CDR3 spells CASSVGQGYNYEQYF. CDR3 nucleotide sequence: TGTGCCAGCAGCGTGGGGCAGGGGTACAATTACGAGCAGTACTTC.